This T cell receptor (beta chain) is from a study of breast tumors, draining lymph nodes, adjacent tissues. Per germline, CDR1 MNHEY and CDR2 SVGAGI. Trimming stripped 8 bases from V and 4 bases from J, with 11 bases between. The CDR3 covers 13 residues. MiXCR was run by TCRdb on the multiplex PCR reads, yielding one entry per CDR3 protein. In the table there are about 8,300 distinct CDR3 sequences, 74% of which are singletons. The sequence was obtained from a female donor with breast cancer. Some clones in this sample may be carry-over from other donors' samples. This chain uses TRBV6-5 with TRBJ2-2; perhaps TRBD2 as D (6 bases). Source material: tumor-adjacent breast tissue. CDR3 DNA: TGTGCCAGCTTAAACGGGGGCACCGGGGAGCTGTTTTTT. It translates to CASLNGGTGELFF.